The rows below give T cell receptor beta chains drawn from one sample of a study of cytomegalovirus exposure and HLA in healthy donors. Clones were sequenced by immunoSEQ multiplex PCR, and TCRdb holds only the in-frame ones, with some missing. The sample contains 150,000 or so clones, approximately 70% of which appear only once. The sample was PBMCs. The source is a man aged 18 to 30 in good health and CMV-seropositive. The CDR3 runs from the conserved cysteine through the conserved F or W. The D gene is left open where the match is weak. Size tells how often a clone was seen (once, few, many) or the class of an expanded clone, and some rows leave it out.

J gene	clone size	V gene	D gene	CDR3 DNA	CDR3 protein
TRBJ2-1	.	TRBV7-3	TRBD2	TGTGCCAGCAGCTTAACTAGCGGGGGGGACAATGAGCAGTTCTTC	CASSLTSGGDNEQFF
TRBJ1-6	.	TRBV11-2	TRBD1	TGTGCCAGCAGCCTCTCCGGGACAGATTATTCACCCCTCCACTTT	CASSLSGTDYSPLHF
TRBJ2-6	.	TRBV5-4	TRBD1	TGTGCCAGCAGCCTGGGACAGGATTCTGGGGCCAACGTCCTGACTTTC	CASSLGQDSGANVLTF
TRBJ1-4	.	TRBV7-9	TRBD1	TGTGCCAGCAGCCAAATGCGGGACAGGGACTATGAAAAACTGTTTTTT	CASSQMRDRDYEKLFF
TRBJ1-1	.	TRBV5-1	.	TGCGCCAGCAGCTTGGCGGGGTCCACTGAAGCTTTCTTT	CASSLAGSTEAFF
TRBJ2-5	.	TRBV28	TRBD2	TGTGCCAGCAGCCACGGACTAGCGGGTGGGGCAGAGACCCAGTACTTC	CASSHGLAGGAETQYF
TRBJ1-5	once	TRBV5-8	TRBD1	TGTGCCAGCAGCTTGGGGGTACGGACAGGTCAGCCCCAGCATTTT	CASSLGVRTGQPQHF
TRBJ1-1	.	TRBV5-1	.	TGCGCCACCAGACAGGATCCGAACACTGAAGCTTTCTTT	CATRQDPNTEAFF
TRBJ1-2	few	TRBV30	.	TGTGCCTCTAACATGCGCCCTGGACATACGAACTATGGCTACACCTTC	CASNMRPGHTNYGYTF
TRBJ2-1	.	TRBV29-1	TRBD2	TGCAGCGCCGCCGGGGGGGGCTTATACAATGAGCAGTTCTTC	CSAAGGGLYNEQFF
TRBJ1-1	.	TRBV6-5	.	TGTGCCAGCGCGAACAGCCCTTACACTGAAGCTTTCTTT	CASANSPYTEAFF
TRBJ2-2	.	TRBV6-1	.	TGTGCCAGCAGTGAAACAGCAGTGAACACCGGGGAGCTGTTTTTT	CASSETAVNTGELFF
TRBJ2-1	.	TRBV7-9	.	TGTGCCAGCAGCTTCCCCAGCTCCTACAATGAGCAGTTCTTC	CASSFPSSYNEQFF
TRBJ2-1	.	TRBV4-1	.	TGCGCCAGCAGCCAACGTCCTAACGGGGATGAGCAGTTCTTC	CASSQRPNGDEQFF
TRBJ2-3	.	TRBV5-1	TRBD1	TGCGCCAGCAGTTTCAGGGGGCACACAGATACGCAGTATTTT	CASSFRGHTDTQYF
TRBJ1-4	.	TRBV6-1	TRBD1	TGTGCCAGCAGCCCCAGGGGGAGCACTAATGAAAAACTGTTTTTT	CASSPRGSTNEKLFF
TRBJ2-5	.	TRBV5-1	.	TGCGCCAGCAGCTTGGGGGCAGCCAAGGAGACCCAGTACTTC	CASSLGAAKETQYF
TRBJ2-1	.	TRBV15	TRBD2	TGTGCCACCAGCAGCTCGGGAGCGGGAGCCCTCAATGAGCAGTTCTTC	CATSSSGAGALNEQFF
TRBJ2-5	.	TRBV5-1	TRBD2	TGCGCCAGCAGCTCCCGACTAGCGGAACAAGAGACCCAGTACTTC	CASSSRLAEQETQYF
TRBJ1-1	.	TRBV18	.	TGTGCCAGCTCACGAGGACAGTTGAACACTGAAGCTTTCTTT	CASSRGQLNTEAFF